The TCR beta chain described here comes from a study of shared clonotypes between healthy human individuals (dated by TCRdb to 2018 to 2020). Study-wide context: The cohort comprised two women and a few men aged 18 to 49 years. For each donor, three plates each were used for CD4 naive and CD4 memory, two plates were used for CD8 naive, and one plate was used for CD8 memory. Blood TCR repertoires of roughly five healthy adults were deeply sequenced to estimate repertoire size and the extent of clonotype sharing between individuals. To increase sequencing depth and limit assay-specific biases, TCR repertoire library preparation and sequencing were carried out by different laboratories using diverse techniques. Each donor's leukapheresis produced roughly between about 0.9 and 9.5 billion PBMCs.

The donors were healthy, HIV-negative adults who had no recently reported acute infections or vaccinations. Every donor was a Caucasian adult living in Nashville, Tennessee, USA. Magnetic negative selection was used to enrich CD4+ T cells, after which naive cells were positively selected on CD45RA and the negative fraction became the memory subset. Blood was obtained by leukapheresis, after which PBMCs were separated by Ficoll-Histopaque density gradient centrifugation and cryopreserved in liquid nitrogen vapor phase. Analytical flow cytometry was used to check the purity and quantity of every magnetically sorted T cell population. Genomic DNA was isolated from each sorted fraction and quantified by UV absorbance on a Nanodrop 2000c. Using the deep immunoSEQ assay, multiplex PCR amplified TCR CDR3 regions from genomic DNA. Genomic DNA extracted from each cell subset was distributed evenly over all wells of several immunoSEQ 96-well plates, and each plate served as one replicate. For sorted subsets, approximately 200 ng of genomic DNA, equivalent to roughly 33,000 T cell genomes, went into each replicate PCR. Purified libraries were quantified with a Qubit 3.0 fluorometer, sized on a Bioanalyzer 2100, and re-quantified with the KAPA Library Quantification kit. A separate single-read 150-cycle Illumina NextSeq 550 flow cell was used to sequence each immunoSEQ 96-well plate. In the paper's pipeline: The immunoSEQ output contained only junctional sequences without quality scores, so filtering could not match that applied to full-length reads. Sequences were annotated with PyIR, a Python wrapper for IgBLAST v1.9, using IMGT germline references to assign V/J genes and CDR3. Reads were filtered out if the reads had weak V/J assignments (E-value above 1e-6), no CDR3, stop codons, out-of-frame junctions, or ambiguous translated residues. A V3J clonotype was defined by an identical inferred V gene, J gene, and CDR3 amino acid sequence. Percentage overlap between repertoires was calculated by dividing the number of shared unique clonotypes by the size of the smaller repertoire. RTK rarefaction, the Chao1 estimator, and Recon v2.1 estimates of unobserved clonotypes were used to assess repertoire richness. For all TCRbeta clonotypes obtained by the gDNA method from a few donors, generation probabilities were computed with OLGA. In TCRdb, the immuneACCESS table is reduced to in-frame sequences with V and J assigned. These tables do not hold every clone; where another copy was compared, an unresolved V gene accounts for under half, and the others remain unexplained. The V and J calls and clone size come from that table; D and trimming were worked out from the DNA. Across this sample there are some 660,000 clones, with 73% seen only once. The ten biggest clones cover 1.5% to 2% of the sample.

The germline V gene supplies CDR1 MDHEN and CDR2 SYDVKM. The V end gives up 7 bases and the J end 2 bases, leaving 11 bases in the junction not matched to a gene. The CDR3 starts with the cysteine, ends with the phenylalanine, and has 15 residues. Only the CDR3 DNA stays, 45 bases, in frame from base 1. Points on this clone: Its antigen remains unidentified. Base qualities are not recorded, but no much larger clone differs from it by a single base.

Results the study describes overall, beyond this receptor: Higher generation probabilities were observed for clonotypes shared by all four sorted-subset donors than for non-shared clonotypes. Sharing across four donors was observed for 4.5% to 6.5% of naive CD4, under 4% of naive CD8, 2.3% of memory CD4, and about 0.4% of memory CD8 clonotypes. Sampling was restricted to blood, and TCR repertoires in tissues likely differ from the TCR repertoires found in blood. Pairwise subsampling indicated that sequencing depth was expected to affect the degree of clonotype sharing among donors. Estimated clonotype richness was generally larger for naive than for memory subsets. The small number of donors limited the genetic and exposure-history diversity represented. Rarefaction of sorted-subset datasets indicated incomplete sequencing despite the large sequencing depth.

This sequence was found in a woman in her thirties in good health. The chain employs TRBV28 and TRBJ2-7; 7 central nucleotides agree with TRBD1. Sequencing input: memory CD4+ T cells sorted from blood. This sample's cell subset or site label indicates: CD45RA-negative fraction. The DNA reads as follows: TGTGCCAGCAACTCAATCGGGACAGTACCCTACGAGCAGTACTTC. The encoded protein is CASNSIGTVPYEQYF.